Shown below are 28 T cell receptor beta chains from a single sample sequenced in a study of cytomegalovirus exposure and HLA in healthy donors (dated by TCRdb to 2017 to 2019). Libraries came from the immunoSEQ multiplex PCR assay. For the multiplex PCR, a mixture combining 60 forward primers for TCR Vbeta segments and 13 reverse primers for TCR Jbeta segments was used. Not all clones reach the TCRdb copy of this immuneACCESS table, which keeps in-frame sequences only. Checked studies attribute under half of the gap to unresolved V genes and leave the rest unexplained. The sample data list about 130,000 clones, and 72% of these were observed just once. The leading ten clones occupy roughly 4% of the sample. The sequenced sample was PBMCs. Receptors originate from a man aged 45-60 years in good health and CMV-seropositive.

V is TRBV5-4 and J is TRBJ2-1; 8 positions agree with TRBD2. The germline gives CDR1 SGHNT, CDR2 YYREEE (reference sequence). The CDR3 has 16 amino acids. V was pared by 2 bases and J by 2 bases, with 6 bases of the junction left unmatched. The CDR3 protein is CASSFGAGGPYNEQFF. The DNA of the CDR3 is TGTGCCAGCAGCTTCGGCGCGGGGGGCCCCTACAATGAGCAGTTCTTC.

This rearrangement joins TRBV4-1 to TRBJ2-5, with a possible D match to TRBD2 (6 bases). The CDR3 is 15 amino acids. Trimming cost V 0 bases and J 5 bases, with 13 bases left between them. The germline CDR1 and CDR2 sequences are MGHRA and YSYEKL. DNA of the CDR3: TGCGCCAGCAGCCAAGATGGTTCGGAGGGGGAGACCCAGTACTTC. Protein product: CASSQDGSEGETQYF.

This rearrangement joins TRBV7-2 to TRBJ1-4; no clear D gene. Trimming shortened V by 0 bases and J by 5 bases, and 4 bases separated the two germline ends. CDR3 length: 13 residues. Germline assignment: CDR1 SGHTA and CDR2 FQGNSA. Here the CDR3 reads CASSLAANEKLFF. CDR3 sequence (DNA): TGTGCCAGCAGCTTAGCGGCCAATGAAAAACTGTTTTTT.

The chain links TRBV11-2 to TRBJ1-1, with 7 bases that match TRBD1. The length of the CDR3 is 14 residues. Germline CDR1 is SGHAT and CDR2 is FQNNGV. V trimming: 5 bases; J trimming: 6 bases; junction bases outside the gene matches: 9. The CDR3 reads CASSPPARGAEAFF. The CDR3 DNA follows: TGTGCCAGCAGCCCCCCCGCCAGGGGGGCTGAAGCTTTCTTT. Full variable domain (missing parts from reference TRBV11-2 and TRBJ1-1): EAGVAQSPRYKIIEKRQSVAFWCNPISGHATLYWYQQILGQGPKLLIQFQNNGVVDDSQLPKDRFSAERLKGVDSTLKIQPAKLEDSAVYLCASSPPARGAEAFFGQGTRLTVV.

The CDR3 reads CSVRQGAWGYTF. The CDR3 region has the DNA TGCAGCGTTCGACAGGGGGCGTGGGGCTACACCTTC. The chain links TRBV29-1 to TRBJ1-2; TRBD1 agrees at 10 bases. With 5 bases clipped from V and 8 bases from J, the junction kept 5 bases outside the gene matches. This CDR3 region has 12 residues. Germline assignment: CDR1 SQVTM and CDR2 ANQGSEA.

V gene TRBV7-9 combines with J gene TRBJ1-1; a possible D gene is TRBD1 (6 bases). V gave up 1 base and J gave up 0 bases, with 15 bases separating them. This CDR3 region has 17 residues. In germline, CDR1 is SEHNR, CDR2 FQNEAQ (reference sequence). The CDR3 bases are TGTGCCAGCAGCTTAGGCCTATTGACAGGCATGAACACTGAAGCTTTCTTT. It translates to CASSLGLLTGMNTEAFF.

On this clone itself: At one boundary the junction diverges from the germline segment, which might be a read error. This CDR3 reads CASSLGLAKTGELFF. The CDR3 nucleotides read TGTGCCAGCAGCTTAGGACTAGCGAAAACCGGGGAGCTGTTTTTT. This rearrangement joins TRBV7-2 to TRBJ2-2, with 8 bases lining up with TRBD2. CDR1 and CDR2 from the germline V gene are SGHTA and FQGNSA. This CDR3 has 15 residues.

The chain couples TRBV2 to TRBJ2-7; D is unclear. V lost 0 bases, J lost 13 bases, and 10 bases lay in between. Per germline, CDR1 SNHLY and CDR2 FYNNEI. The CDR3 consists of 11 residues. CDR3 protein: CASSEAQSLYF. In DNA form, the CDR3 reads TGTGCCAGCAGTGAAGCCCAGTCCCTTTACTTC.

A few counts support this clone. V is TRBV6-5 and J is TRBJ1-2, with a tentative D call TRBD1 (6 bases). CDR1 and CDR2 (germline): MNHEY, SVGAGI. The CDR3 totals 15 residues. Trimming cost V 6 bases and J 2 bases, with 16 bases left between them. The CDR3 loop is CASRPHGTSNYGYTF. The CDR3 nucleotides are TGTGCCAGCAGACCTCACGGGACATCCAACTATGGCTACACCTTC.

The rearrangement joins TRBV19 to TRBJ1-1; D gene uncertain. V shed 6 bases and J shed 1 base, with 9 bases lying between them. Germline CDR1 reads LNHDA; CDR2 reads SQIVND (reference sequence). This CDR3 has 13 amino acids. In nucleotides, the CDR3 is TGTGCCAGTAGGTCACAACCGAACACTGAAGCTTTCTTT. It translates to CASRSQPNTEAFF.

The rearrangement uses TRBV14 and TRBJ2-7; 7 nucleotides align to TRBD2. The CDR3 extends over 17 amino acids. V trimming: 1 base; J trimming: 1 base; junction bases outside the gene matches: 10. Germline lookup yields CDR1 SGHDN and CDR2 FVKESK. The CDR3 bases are TGTGCCAGCAGCCAAGGTCCCTCAGGCGGGAGATCCTACGAGCAGTACTTC. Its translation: CASSQGPSGGRSYEQYF. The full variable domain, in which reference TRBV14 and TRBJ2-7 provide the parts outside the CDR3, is EAGVTQFPSHSVIEKGQTVTLRCDPISGHDNLYWYRRVMGKEIKFLLHFVKESKQDESGMPNNRFLAERTGGTYSTLKVQPAELEDSGVYFCASSQGPSGGRSYEQYFGPGTRLTVT.

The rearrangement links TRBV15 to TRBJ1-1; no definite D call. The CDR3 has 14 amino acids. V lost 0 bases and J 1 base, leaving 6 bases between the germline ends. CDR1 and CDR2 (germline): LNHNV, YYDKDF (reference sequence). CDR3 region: CATSRDRQNTEAFF. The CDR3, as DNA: TGTGCCACCAGCAGAGACAGGCAGAACACTGAAGCTTTCTTT. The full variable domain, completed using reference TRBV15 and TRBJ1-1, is DAMVIQNPRYQVTQFGKPVTLSCSQTLNHNVMYWYQQKSSQAPKLLFHYYDKDFNNEADTPDNFQSRRPNTSFCFLDIRSPGLGDTAMYLCATSRDRQNTEAFFGQGTRLTVV.

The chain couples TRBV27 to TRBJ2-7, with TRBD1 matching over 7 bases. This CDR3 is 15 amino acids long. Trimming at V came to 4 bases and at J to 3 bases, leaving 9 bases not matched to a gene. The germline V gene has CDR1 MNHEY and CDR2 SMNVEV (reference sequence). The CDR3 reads CASSSPGQNRYEQYF. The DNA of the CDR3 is TGTGCCAGCAGTTCTCCGGGACAGAACCGCTACGAGCAGTACTTC.

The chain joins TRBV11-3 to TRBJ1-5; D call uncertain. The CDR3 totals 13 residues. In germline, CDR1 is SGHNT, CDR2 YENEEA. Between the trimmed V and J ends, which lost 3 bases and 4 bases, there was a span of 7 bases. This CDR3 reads CASSFRGNQPQHF. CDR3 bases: TGTGCCAGCAGCTTTCGGGGAAATCAGCCCCAGCATTTT.

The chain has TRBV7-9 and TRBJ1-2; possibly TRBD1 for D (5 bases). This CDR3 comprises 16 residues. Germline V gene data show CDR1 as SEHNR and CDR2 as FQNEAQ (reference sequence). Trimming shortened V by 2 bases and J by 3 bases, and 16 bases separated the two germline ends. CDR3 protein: CASSLKTGLLDYGYTF. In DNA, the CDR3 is TGTGCCAGCAGCTTAAAGACGGGACTCCTAGACTATGGCTACACCTTC.

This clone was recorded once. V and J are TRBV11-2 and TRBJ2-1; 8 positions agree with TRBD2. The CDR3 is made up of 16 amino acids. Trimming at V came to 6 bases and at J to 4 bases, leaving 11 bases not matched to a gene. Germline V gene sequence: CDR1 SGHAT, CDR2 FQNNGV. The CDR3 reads CASRGSRGDKYNEQFF. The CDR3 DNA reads TGTGCCAGCAGGGGATCGCGGGGGGACAAATACAATGAGCAGTTCTTC.

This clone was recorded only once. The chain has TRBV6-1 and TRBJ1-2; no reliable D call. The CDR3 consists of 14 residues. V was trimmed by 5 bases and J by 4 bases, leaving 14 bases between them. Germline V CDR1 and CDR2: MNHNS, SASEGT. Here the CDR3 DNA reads TGTGCCAGCAGTTCCCCAGGAGGGCTCTATGGCTACACCTTC. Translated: CASSSPGGLYGYTF.

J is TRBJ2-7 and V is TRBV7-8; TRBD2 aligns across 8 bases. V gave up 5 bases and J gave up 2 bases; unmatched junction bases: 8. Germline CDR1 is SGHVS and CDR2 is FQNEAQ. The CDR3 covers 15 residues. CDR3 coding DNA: TGTGCCAGCAGCCCTTCTAGCGGGCCCCCCTACGAGCAGTACTTC. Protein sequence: CASSPSSGPPYEQYF.

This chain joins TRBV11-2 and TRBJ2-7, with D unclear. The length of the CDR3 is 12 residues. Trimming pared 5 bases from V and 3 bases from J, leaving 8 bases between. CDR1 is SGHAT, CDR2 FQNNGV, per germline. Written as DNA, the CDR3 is TGTGCCAGCAGCCTACTATTCTACGAGCAGTACTTC. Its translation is CASSLLFYEQYF.

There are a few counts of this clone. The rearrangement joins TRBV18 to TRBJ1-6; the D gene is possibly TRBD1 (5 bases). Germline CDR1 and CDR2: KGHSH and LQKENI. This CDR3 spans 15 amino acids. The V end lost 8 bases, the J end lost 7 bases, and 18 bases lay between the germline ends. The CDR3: CASQKGGAENSPLHF. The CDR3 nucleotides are TGTGCCAGCCAAAAGGGTGGGGCGGAGAATTCACCCCTCCACTTT.

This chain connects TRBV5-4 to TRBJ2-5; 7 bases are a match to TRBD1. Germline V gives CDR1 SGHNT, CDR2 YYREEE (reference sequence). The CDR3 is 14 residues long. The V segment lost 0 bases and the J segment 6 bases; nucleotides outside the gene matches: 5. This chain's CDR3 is CASSLGQGGQTQYF. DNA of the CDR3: TGTGCCAGCAGCTTGGGACAGGGTGGTCAGACCCAGTACTTC.

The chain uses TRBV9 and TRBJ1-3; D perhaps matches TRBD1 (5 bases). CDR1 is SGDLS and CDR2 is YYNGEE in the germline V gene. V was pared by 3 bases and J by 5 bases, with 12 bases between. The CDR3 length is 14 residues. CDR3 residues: CASSARDRRNTIYF. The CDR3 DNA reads TGTGCCAGCAGCGCGCGGGACCGCAGAAACACCATATATTTT.

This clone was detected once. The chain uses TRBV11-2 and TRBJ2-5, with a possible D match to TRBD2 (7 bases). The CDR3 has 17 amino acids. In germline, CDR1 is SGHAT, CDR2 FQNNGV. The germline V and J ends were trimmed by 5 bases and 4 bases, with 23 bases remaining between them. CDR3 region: CASSPLLGGGPRETQYF. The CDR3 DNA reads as TGTGCCAGCAGCCCTCTCCTAGGGGGGGGGCCGCGAGAGACCCAGTACTTC.

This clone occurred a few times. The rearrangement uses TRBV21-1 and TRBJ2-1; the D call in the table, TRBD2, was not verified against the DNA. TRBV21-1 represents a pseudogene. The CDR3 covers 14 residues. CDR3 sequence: CAILTSGGADEQFF. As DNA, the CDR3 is TGTGCCATCTTGACTAGCGGGGGGGCCGATGAGCAGTTCTTC.

The chain's CDR3 is CASSSHPSSGNTIYF. DNA for the CDR3: TGTGCCAGCAGCTCCCACCCCAGCTCTGGAAACACCATATATTTT. The J gene is TRBJ1-3, the V gene TRBV14, with unresolved D. The germline V gene encodes CDR1 SGHDN and CDR2 FVKESK. Trimming took off 5 bases at V and 0 bases at J, with 11 bases between the two ends. There are 15 residues in the CDR3.

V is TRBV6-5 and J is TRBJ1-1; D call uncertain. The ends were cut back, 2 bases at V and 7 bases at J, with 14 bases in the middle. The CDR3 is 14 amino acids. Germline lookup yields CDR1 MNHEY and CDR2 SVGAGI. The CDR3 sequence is CASSYVLGNGEAFF. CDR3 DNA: TGTGCCAGCAGTTACGTCCTCGGGAACGGTGAAGCTTTCTTT.

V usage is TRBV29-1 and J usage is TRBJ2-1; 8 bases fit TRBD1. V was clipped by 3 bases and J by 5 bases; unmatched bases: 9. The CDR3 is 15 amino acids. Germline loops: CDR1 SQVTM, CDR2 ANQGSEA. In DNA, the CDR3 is TGCAGCGTTGATAGGGGCCAGGGGGCGAACAATGAGCAGTTCTTC. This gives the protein CSVDRGQGANNEQFF.

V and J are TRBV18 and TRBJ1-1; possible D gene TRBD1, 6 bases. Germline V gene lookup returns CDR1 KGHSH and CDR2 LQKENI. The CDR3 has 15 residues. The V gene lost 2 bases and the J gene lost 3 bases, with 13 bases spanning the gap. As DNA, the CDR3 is TGTGCCAGCTCACCAGAACAGGGACGATACACTGAAGCTTTCTTT. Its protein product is CASSPEQGRYTEAFF.